This TCR beta chain is from a study of identical twins. Points from the study as a whole: Not following the same donors, the study drew its conclusions from cross-sectional statistical analysis.

Trimming took off 3 bases at V and 0 bases at J, with 18 bases between the two ends. Germline assignment: CDR1 SGHRS and CDR2 YFSETQ. CDR3 length: 17 amino acids. On this clonotype: Its antigen is currently unknown.

TCRdb passed the 5' RACE reads through MiXCR, listing each CDR3 protein once. The profile shows 690,000 or so distinct CDR3 sequences, over 5% of them singletons. The chain uses TRBV5-1 and TRBJ2-5; tentatively, D is TRBD1 (7 bases). This clonotype originated in a man between 18 and 35 years old in good health. The material sequenced was naive T cells sorted from blood. In nucleotides, the CDR3 is TGCGCCAGCAGCTCCGAACCGACAGGGAGGTACCAAGAGACCCAGTACTTC. Translating gives CASSSEPTGRYQETQYF.